These T cell receptor beta chains were read from a single sample in a study of blood T cells in healthy people across ages. TCRdb re-analysed the 5' RACE reads in MiXCR, keeping a single row per CDR3 protein. The sample yields roughly 700,000 distinct CDR3 sequences, approximately 31% seen once. The sequenced sample consisted of blood. The receptors shown here come from a woman older than 75 in good health. The CDR3 runs from the conserved cysteine through the conserved F or W. Each record gives: V gene, CDR3 protein.

v_gene: TRBV10-2; CDR3aa: CASSEGGQVRNQPQHF
v_gene: TRBV27; CDR3aa: CASSLIPLSSYNEQFF
v_gene: TRBV20-1; CDR3aa: CSATRGESTDTQYF
v_gene: TRBV20-1; CDR3aa: CSARDEGRSTVTQYF
v_gene: TRBV30; CDR3aa: CAWSYAWTSGGARNIQYF
v_gene: TRBV20-1; CDR3aa: CSARDGLAGDTQYF
v_gene: TRBV7-9; CDR3aa: CASSFDRVYGYTF
v_gene: TRBV6-6; CDR3aa: CASSYSPGLADNEQYF
v_gene: TRBV18; CDR3aa: CASSPPDLFIGYGYTF
v_gene: TRBV7-2; CDR3aa: CASSAGQGTGGFEQFF
v_gene: TRBV5-1; CDR3aa: CASSLDPLHGEAFF